A single sample gave rise to the 22 T cell receptor beta chains below, sequenced in a study of blood T cell repertoires in COVID-19. The assay was immunoSEQ multiplex PCR, and TCRdb's table has in-frame clones only and misses some. In the table there are around 250,000 clones, around 83% of which are singletons. Material: peripheral blood. Receptor source: a man between 18 and 29 years old with active or convalescent COVID-19.

This clone was counted only a few times. CDR3 loop: CASNPNGGNQPQHF. The CDR3 DNA follows: TGCGCCAGCAACCCAAACGGGGGGAATCAGCCCCAGCATTTT. The chain links TRBV10-2 to TRBJ1-5; the D gene is possibly TRBD1 (5 bases). This CDR3 spans 14 amino acids. CDR1 WSHSY and CDR2 SAAADI come from the germline V gene. Trimming removed 7 bases at V and 4 bases at J, with 14 bases between.

The chain employs TRBV10-2 and TRBJ1-5, with TRBD1 as a possible D gene (5 bases). CDR3 length: 13 residues. Germline loops: CDR1 WSHSY, CDR2 SAAADI. V was trimmed by 7 bases and J by 5 bases, leaving 12 bases between them. The CDR3 nucleotides are TGCGCCAGCATGGGGGACTCAGATCAGCCCCAGCATTTT. This encodes CASMGDSDQPQHF.

V gene TRBV5-1 combines with J gene TRBJ1-1; D is perhaps TRBD1 (6 bases). This CDR3 has 14 residues. V lost 5 bases to trimming and J lost 8 bases, with 19 bases between them. Germline V gives CDR1 SGHRS, CDR2 YFSETQ. CDR3: CASRTMSGQIEAFF. In nucleotides, the CDR3 is TGCGCCAGCAGGACCATGTCGGGACAAATAGAAGCTTTCTTT. The variable domain in full, with the rest retrieved from reference TRBV5-1 and TRBJ1-1, is KAGVTQTPRYLIKTRGQQVTLSCSPISGHRSVSWYQQTPGQGLQFLFEYFSETQRNKGNFPGRFSGRQFSNSRSEMNVSTLELGDSALYLCASRTMSGQIEAFFGQGTRLTVV.

The V gene is TRBV5-1, the J gene TRBJ2-1; TRBD2 aligns across 8 bases. J gave up 7 bases and V 4 bases, and 4 bases lay outside the gene matches. CDR3 length equals 13 residues. CDR1 and CDR2 (germline): SGHRS, YFSETQ. This CDR3 is CASSPGGGNEQFF. As DNA, the CDR3 is TGCGCCAGCAGCCCCGGGGGGGGGAATGAGCAGTTCTTC.

The V call is TRBV28, the J call TRBJ1-2; the D gene is possibly TRBD1 (6 bases). CDR3 length equals 14 residues. Germline values: CDR1 MDHEN, CDR2 SYDVKM. V lost 8 bases and J 4 bases, leaving 17 bases between the germline ends. The CDR3 DNA sequence: TGTGCCAGCTCCAGGGGACCGCGGACCTATGGCTACACCTTC. The encoded protein is CASSRGPRTYGYTF.

The rearrangement uses TRBV4-2 and TRBJ2-1; TRBD2 is a possible D gene (6 bases). Trimming took off 4 bases at V and 5 bases at J, with 18 bases between the two ends. The CDR3 sequence is 16 residues long. Germline V gene sequence: CDR1 LGHNA, CDR2 YNFKEQ. The CDR3 spells CASSRDRRGTHNEQFF. The DNA of the CDR3 is TGTGCCAGCAGCCGCGACCGGAGGGGCACACACAATGAGCAGTTCTTC.

The V and J genes are TRBV30 and TRBJ1-2; tentatively, D is TRBD1 (6 bases). The germline gives CDR1 GTSNPN, CDR2 SVGIG (reference sequence). Trimming cost V 3 bases and J 2 bases, with 7 bases left between them. The CDR3 covers 12 residues. This chain's CDR3 is CAWRDSNYGYTF. In DNA form, the CDR3 reads TGTGCCTGGAGGGACAGCAACTATGGCTACACCTTC.

V and J are TRBV5-5 and TRBJ2-5; D is unclear. The germline gives CDR1 SGHKS, CDR2 YYEKEE (reference sequence). Deletions cut 2 bases from V and 1 base from J, with 9 bases between. CDR3 length: 14 residues. The CDR3 nucleotides are TGTGCCAGCAGCTTCGGTCGGGTCCAAGAGACCCAGTACTTC. Amino acids: CASSFGRVQETQYF. The whole variable domain, remainder taken from reference TRBV5-5 and TRBJ2-5, is DAGVTQSPTHLIKTRGQQVTLRCSPISGHKSVSWYQQVLGQGPQFIFQYYEKEERGRGNFPDRFSARQFPNYSSELNVNALLLGDSALYLCASSFGRVQETQYFGPGTRLLVL.

The chain links TRBV10-1 to TRBJ2-3, with D unresolved. The CDR3 contains 15 residues. Trimming took off 2 bases at V and 0 bases at J, with 9 bases between the two ends. CDR1 is WNHNN and CDR2 is SYGVQD in the germline V gene (reference sequence). In nucleotides, the CDR3 is TGCGCCAGCAGTGAGACATACGCTAGCACAGATACGCAGTATTTT. Amino acids: CASSETYASTDTQYF.

The rearrangement links TRBV24-1 to TRBJ2-2; D may be TRBD1 (5 bases). CDR1 is KGHDR and CDR2 is SFDVKD in the germline V gene. The CDR3 extends over 12 amino acids. With 7 bases removed from V and 5 bases from J, the gap between germline ends came to 7 bases. CDR3 region: CATSRVTGELFF. CDR3 DNA: TGTGCCACCAGCAGGGTAACCGGGGAGCTGTTTTTT.

This sequence joins TRBV5-1 and TRBJ1-2; 7 bases map to TRBD1. The junction had 4 bases not matched to a gene; V was cut back by 4 bases and J by 1 base. The CDR3 is 14 amino acids. The germline gives CDR1 SGHRS, CDR2 YFSETQ. The CDR3 protein is CASSPGQLNYGYTF. CDR3 bases: TGCGCCAGCAGCCCGGGACAGCTTAACTATGGCTACACCTTC. The full variable domain, its missing parts supplied by reference TRBV5-1 and TRBJ1-2, is KAGVTQTPRYLIKTRGQQVTLSCSPISGHRSVSWYQQTPGQGLQFLFEYFSETQRNKGNFPGRFSGRQFSNSRSEMNVSTLELGDSALYLCASSPGQLNYGYTFGSGTRLTVV.

This clone has only one observation. The gene calls are TRBV11-2 and TRBJ1-2, with 8 bases matching TRBD1. The CDR3 is made up of 14 amino acids. V gave up 6 bases and J gave up 5 bases; unmatched junction bases: 8. Germline CDR1 and CDR2: SGHAT and FQNNGV. Here the CDR3 DNA reads TGTGCCAGCAGTCCCGGGACAGGCATTTATGGCTACACCTTC. Its translation is CASSPGTGIYGYTF.

The rearrangement joins TRBV30 to TRBJ2-7; 8 nucleotides align to TRBD1. Germline V gene data show CDR1 as GTSNPN and CDR2 as SVGIG (reference sequence). V was pared by 0 bases and J by 4 bases, with 8 bases of the junction left unmatched. The CDR3 covers 15 residues. The CDR3 protein is CAWSVPAGGMYEQYF. CDR3 nucleotides: TGTGCCTGGAGTGTACCGGCAGGGGGCATGTACGAGCAGTACTTC.

The gene calls are TRBV7-8 and TRBJ1-3; D perhaps matches TRBD1 (5 bases). Germline CDR1 reads SGHVS; CDR2 reads FQNEAQ. Between the trimmed V and J ends, which lost 1 base and 9 bases, there was a span of 10 bases. This CDR3 comprises 13 residues. This CDR3 reads CASSLVSGGTIYF. CDR3 sequence (DNA): TGTGCCAGCAGCTTAGTTTCCGGGGGCACCATATATTTT.

This chain connects TRBV9 to TRBJ2-3; 13 bases line up with TRBD2. The V segment lost 3 bases and the J segment 8 bases; nucleotides outside the gene matches: 3. CDR3 length: 14 residues. CDR1 is SGDLS and CDR2 is YYNGEE in the germline V gene. CDR3 DNA sequence: TGTGCCAGCAGCGGGACTAGCGGGGGAACTACGCAGTATTTT. Its translation is CASSGTSGGTTQYF.

This clone was detected only once. V gene TRBV4-2 combines with J gene TRBJ1-2; no clear D gene. Trimming left V 2 bases short and J 2 bases short, with 18 bases between. There are 17 residues in the CDR3. Germline lookup yields CDR1 LGHNA and CDR2 YNFKEQ. Written as DNA, the CDR3 is TGTGCCAGCAGCCAATTAGGTTCGGGAAGGGCCAACTATGGCTACACCTTC. Encoded protein: CASSQLGSGRANYGYTF.

J is TRBJ2-5 and V is TRBV2; D might be TRBD1 (6 bases). The CDR3 covers 16 residues. Germline V gene sequence: CDR1 SNHLY, CDR2 FYNNEI. Between the trimmed V and J ends, which lost 1 base and 2 bases, there was a span of 14 bases. As DNA, the CDR3 is TGTGCCAGCAGTGAAGTCTGGGGGACACAACAAGAGACCCAGTACTTC. It specifies CASSEVWGTQQETQYF.

This chain connects TRBV5-1 to TRBJ2-7, with D maybe TRBD1 (7 bases). Germline CDR1 SGHRS, CDR2 YFSETQ. V lost 5 bases, J lost 5 bases, and 14 bases lay in between. The CDR3 consists of 13 residues. CDR3 DNA sequence: TGCGCCAGCAGGGAGGAGGGGGCTCACGAGCAGTACTTC. It translates to CASREEGAHEQYF.

CDR3 amino acids: CASFRTGESSYNSPLHF. CDR3 bases: TGTGCCAGCTTTCGTACAGGGGAAAGCTCCTATAATTCACCCCTCCACTTT. The rearrangement links TRBV2 to TRBJ1-6; the match to TRBD1 covers 7 bases. Germline V gene lookup returns CDR1 SNHLY and CDR2 FYNNEI. After removal of 8 bases from V and 0 bases from J, the junction contained 10 bases not matched to a gene. The CDR3 covers 17 residues.

This clone came up once. The V gene is TRBV30, the J gene TRBJ1-5; TRBD1 matches 10 bases. The CDR3 spans 15 residues. Germline trimming cut 4 bases from V and 4 bases from J; bases unmatched to any gene: 7. Germline CDR1 and CDR2: GTSNPN and SVGIG (reference sequence). In nucleotides, the CDR3 is TGTGCCTGGAATCCGGGACAGGGGAAGAATCAGCCCCAGCATTTT. Amino acid sequence: CAWNPGQGKNQPQHF. Based on the CDR3 plus reference TRBV30 and TRBJ1-5, the full variable domain is SQTIHQWPATLVQPVGSPLSLECTVEGTSNPNLYWYRQAAGRGLQLLFYSVGIGQISSEVPQNLSASRPQDRQFILSSKKLLLSDSGFYLCAWNPGQGKNQPQHFGDGTRLSIL.

This clone was seen once. The V call is TRBV10-1, the J call TRBJ2-4; a weak D match, TRBD2 (6 bases). Deletions cut 7 bases from V and 1 base from J, with 14 bases between. The CDR3 consists of 15 residues. Germline CDR1 and CDR2: WNHNN and SYGVQD (reference sequence). The CDR3 here is CASTEGGAAKNIQYF. CDR3 nucleotides: TGCGCCAGCACTGAAGGAGGGGCCGCCAAAAACATTCAGTACTTC.

The genes are TRBV5-1 and TRBJ1-4; 7 bases are a match to TRBD1. Germline V gives CDR1 SGHRS, CDR2 YFSETQ. Unmatched junction bases numbered 6, after V lost 0 bases and J lost 4 bases. The CDR3 is 16 amino acids. The CDR3 sequence: CASSLGQGGNNEKLFF. The CDR3 DNA reads as TGCGCCAGCAGCTTGGGACAAGGGGGCAATAATGAAAAACTGTTTTTT.